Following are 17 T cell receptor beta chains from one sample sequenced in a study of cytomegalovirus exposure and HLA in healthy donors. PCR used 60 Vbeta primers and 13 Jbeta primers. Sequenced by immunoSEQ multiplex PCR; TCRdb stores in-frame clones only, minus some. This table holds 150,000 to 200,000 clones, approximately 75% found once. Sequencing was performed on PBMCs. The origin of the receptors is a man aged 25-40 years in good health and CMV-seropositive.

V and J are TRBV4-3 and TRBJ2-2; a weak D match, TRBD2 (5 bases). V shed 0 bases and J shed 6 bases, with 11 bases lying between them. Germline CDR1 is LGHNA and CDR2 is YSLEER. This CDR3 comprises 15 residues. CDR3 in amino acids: CASSQDLTSAGELFF. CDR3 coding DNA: TGCGCCAGCAGCCAAGACCTCACTAGTGCCGGGGAGCTGTTTTTT.

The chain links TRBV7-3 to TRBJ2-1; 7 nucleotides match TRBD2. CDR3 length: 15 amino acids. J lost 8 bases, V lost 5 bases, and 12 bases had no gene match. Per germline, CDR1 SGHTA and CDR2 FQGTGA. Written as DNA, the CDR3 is TGTGCCAGCAGCGATCTAGTGGGGGGGATCGATGAGCAGTTCTTC. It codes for CASSDLVGGIDEQFF.

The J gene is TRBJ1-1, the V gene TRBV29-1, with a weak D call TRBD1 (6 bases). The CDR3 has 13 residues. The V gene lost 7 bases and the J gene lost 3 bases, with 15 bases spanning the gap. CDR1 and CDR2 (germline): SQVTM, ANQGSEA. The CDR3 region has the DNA TGCAGCGGTCAGGGGTTTTTGGACACTGAAGCTTTCTTT. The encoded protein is CSGQGFLDTEAFF.

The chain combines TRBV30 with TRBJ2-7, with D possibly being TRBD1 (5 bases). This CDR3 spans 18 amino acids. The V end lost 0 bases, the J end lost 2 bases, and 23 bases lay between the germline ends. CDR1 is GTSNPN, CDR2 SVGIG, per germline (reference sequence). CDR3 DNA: TGTGCCTGGAGTGTTAGGGGAAGGGCAGGCCTAAGGACCTACGAGCAGTACTTC. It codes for CAWSVRGRAGLRTYEQYF.

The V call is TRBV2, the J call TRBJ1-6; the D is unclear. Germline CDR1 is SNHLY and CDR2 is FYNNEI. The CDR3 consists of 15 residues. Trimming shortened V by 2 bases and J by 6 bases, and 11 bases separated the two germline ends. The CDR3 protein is CASSESGVSNSPLHF. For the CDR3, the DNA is TGTGCCAGCAGTGAAAGCGGGGTCTCTAATTCACCCCTCCACTTT.

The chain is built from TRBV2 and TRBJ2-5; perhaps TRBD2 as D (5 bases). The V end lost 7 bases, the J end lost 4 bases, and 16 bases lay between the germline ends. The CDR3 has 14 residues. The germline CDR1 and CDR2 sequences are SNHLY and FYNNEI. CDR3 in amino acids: CASIALRAGETQYF. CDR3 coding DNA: TGTGCCAGCATCGCCCTAAGGGCGGGAGAGACCCAGTACTTC.

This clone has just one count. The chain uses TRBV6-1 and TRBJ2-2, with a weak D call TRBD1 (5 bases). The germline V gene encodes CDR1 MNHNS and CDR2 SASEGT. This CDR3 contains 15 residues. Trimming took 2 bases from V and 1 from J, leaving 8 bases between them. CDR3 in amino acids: CASSERGQNTGELFF. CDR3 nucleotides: TGTGCCAGCAGTGAAAGAGGACAGAACACCGGGGAGCTGTTTTTT.

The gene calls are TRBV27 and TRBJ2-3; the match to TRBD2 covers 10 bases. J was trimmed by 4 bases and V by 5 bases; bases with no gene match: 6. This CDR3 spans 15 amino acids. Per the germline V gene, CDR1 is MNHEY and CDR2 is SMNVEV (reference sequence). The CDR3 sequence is CASSPSGGAADTQYF. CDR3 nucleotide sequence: TGTGCCAGCAGTCCCAGCGGGGGGGCAGCAGATACGCAGTATTTT.

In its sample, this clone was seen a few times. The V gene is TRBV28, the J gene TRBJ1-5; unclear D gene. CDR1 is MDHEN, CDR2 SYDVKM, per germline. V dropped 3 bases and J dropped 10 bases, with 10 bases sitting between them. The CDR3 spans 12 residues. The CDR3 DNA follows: TGTGCCAGCAGTTTTAAGGAGCGACCCCAGCATTTT. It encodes CASSFKERPQHF.

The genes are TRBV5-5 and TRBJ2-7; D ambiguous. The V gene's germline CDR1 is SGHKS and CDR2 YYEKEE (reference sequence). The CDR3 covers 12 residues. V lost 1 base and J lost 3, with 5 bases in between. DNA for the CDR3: TGTGCCAGCAGCTTGCGCAGCTACGAGCAGTACTTC. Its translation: CASSLRSYEQYF.

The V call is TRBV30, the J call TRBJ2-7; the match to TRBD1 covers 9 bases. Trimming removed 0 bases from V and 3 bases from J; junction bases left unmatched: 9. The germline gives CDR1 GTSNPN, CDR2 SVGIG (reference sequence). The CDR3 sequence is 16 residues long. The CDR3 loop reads CAWSVSSRDRDYEQYF. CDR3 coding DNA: TGTGCCTGGAGTGTATCTTCCCGGGACAGGGACTACGAGCAGTACTTC.

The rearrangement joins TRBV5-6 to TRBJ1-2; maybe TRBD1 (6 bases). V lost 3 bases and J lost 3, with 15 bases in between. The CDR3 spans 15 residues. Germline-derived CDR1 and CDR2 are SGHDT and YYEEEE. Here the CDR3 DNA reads TGTGCCAGCAGCTCGAAAACAGGGTTCCACTATGGCTACACCTTC. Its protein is CASSSKTGFHYGYTF.

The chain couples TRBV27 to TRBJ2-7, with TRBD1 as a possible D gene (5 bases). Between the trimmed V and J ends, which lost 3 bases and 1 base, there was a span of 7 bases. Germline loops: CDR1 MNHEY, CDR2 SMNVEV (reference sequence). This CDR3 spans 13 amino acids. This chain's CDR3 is CASSLDISYEQYF. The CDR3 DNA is TGTGCCAGCAGTTTGGACATTTCCTACGAGCAGTACTTC.

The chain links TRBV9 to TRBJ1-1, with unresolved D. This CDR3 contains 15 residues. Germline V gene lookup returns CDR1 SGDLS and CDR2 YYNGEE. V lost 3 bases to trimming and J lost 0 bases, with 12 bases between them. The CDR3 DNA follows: TGTGCCAGCAGCGCCACGACACACATGAACACTGAAGCTTTCTTT. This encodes CASSATTHMNTEAFF.

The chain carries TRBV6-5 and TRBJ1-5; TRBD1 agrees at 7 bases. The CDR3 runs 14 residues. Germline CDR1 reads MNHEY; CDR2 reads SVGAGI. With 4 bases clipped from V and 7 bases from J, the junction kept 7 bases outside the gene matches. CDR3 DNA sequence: TGTGCCAGCAGTTCCAGGGGGTCAGGCCAGCCCCAGCATTTT. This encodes CASSSRGSGQPQHF.

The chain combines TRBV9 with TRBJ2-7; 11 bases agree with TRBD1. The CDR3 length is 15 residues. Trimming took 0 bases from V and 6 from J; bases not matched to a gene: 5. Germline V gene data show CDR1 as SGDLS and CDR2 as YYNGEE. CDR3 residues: CASSVDRTGGLEQYF. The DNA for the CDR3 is TGTGCCAGCAGCGTAGACCGGACAGGGGGCCTCGAGCAGTACTTC.

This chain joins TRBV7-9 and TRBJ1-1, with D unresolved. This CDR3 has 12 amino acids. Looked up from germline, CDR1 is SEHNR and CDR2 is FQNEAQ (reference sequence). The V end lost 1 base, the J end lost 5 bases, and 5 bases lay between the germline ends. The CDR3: CASSLGRTEAFF. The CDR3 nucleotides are TGTGCCAGCAGCTTAGGTCGGACTGAAGCTTTCTTT.